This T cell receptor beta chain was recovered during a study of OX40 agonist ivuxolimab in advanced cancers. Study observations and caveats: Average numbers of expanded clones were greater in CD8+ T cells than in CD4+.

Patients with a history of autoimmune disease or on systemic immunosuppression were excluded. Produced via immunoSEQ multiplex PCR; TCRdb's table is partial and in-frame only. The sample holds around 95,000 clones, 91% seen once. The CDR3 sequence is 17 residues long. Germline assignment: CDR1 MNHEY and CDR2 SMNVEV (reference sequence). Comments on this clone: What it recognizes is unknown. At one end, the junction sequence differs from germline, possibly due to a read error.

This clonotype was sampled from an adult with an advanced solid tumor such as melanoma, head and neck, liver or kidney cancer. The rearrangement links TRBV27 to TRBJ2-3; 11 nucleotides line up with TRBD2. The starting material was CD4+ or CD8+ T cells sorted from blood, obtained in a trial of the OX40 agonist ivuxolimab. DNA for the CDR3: TGTGCCACCAGTGTGAGGGGACTAGCGGAGAGCACAGATACGCAGTATTTT. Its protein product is CATSVRGLAESTDTQYF.